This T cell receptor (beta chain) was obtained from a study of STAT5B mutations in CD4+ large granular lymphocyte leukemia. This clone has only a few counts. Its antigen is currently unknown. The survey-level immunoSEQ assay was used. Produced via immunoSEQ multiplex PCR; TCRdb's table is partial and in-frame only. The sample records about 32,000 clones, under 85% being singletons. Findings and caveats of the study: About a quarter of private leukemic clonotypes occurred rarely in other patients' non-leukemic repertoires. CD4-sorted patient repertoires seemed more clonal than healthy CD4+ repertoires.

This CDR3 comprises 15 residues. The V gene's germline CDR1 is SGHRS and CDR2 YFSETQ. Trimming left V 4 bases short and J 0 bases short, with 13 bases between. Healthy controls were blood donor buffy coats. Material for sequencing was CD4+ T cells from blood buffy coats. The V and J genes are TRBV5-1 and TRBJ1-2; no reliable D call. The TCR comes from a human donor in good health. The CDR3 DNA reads TGCGCCAGCAGCCCTCGAGTCCTAGCTAACTATGGCTACACCTTC. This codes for CASSPRVLANYGYTF.